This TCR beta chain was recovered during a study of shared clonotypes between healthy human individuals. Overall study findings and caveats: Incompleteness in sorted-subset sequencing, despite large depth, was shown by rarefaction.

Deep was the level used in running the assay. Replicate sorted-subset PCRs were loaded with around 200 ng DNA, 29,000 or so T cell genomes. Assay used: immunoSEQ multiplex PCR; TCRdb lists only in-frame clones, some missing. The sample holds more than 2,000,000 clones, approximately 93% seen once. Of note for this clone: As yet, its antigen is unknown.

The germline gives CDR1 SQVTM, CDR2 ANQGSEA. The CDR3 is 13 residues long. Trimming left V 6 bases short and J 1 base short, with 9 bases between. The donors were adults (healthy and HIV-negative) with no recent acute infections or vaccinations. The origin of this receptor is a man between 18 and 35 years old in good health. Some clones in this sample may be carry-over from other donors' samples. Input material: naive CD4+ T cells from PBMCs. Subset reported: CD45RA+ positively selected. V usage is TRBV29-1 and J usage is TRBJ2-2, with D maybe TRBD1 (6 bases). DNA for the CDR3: TGCAGCGTGCAGACAGGGAACACCGGGGAGCTGTTTTTT. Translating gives CSVQTGNTGELFF.